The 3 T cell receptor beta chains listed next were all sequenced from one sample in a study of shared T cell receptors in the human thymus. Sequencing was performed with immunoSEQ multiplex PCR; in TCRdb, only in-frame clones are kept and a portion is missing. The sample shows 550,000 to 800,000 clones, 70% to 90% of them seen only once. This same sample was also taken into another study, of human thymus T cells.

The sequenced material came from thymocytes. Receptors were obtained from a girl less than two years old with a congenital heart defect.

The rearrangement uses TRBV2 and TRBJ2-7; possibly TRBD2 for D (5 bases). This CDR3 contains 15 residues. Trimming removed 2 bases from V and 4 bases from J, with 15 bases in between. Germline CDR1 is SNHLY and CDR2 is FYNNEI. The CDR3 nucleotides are TGTGCCAGCAGTGAAAGGCTAGCCGATCAATACGAGCAGTACTTC. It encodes CASSERLADQYEQYF.

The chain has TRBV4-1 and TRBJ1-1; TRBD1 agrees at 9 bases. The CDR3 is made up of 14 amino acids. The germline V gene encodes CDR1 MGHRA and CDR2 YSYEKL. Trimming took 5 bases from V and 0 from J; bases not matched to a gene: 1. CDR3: CASSGTGLNTEAFF. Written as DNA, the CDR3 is TGCGCCAGCAGCGGGACAGGGTTGAACACTGAAGCTTTCTTT.

CDR3 nucleotides: TGCGCCAGCAGCCAGGCTTGTGAGGGAGGAAGCAATCAGCCCCAGCATTTT. Translated: CASSQACEGGSNQPQHF. V gene TRBV4-3 combines with J gene TRBJ1-5; no firm D call. The CDR3 contains 17 residues. Per germline, CDR1 LGHNA and CDR2 YSLEER. Between the trimmed V and J ends, which lost 3 bases and 1 base, there was a span of 16 bases.